This entry is about one TCR beta chain. This entry is derived from a study of control samples from healthy donors and cancer patients. The assay was immunoSEQ multiplex PCR, and TCRdb's table has in-frame clones only and misses some. The sample has 130,000 to 150,000 clones; approximately 91% are singletons. The V gene's germline CDR1 is MNHNY and CDR2 SVGAGI (reference sequence). V lost 5 bases, J lost 5 bases, and 4 bases stayed unmatched. The CDR3 has 16 amino acids. Sequenced input: blood. The gene calls are TRBV6-6 and TRBJ2-2; TRBD2 agrees at 14 bases. This TCR was sampled from a man in his thirties or forties in good health. CDR3 in amino acids: CASSRLAGGNTGELFF. CDR3 DNA: TGTGCCAGCAGTCGACTAGCGGGGGGGAATACCGGGGAGCTGTTTTTT.